Listed below are T cell receptor beta chains from one sample, sequenced in a study of blood T cells in healthy people across ages. TCRdb reanalysed the 5' RACE reads using MiXCR and keeps one entry per CDR3 protein. This table holds around 1,500,000 distinct CDR3 sequences, 35% to 45% found once. The sample consisted of blood. Source of these receptors: a woman between 18 and 30 years old in good health. The CDR3 runs from the conserved cysteine through the conserved F or W. The D gene is left open where the match is weak. Only some rows state a clone size, as once, few, many or a class for expanded clones.

>NA|TRBJ2-2|TRBV20-1|NA
CSARAGPNTGELFF
TGCAGTGCTAGAGCAGGGCCGAACACCGGGGAGCTGTTTTTT
>few|TRBJ2-7|TRBV21-1|NA
CASSKTGPPIFYEQYF
TGTGCCAGCAGCAAAACGGGTCCCCCAATATTCTACGAGCAGTACTTC
>few|TRBJ2-1|TRBV10-3|NA
CAIRKDLQSYNEQFF
TGTGCCATCAGGAAAGACCTGCAGTCCTACAATGAGCAGTTCTTC
>NA|TRBJ1-5|TRBV28|NA
CASSADAGASSNQPQHF
TGTGCCAGCAGCGCTGACGCGGGGGCGAGTTCCAATCAGCCCCAGCATTTT
>few|TRBJ1-4|TRBV30|NA
CAWSARGNEKLFF
TGTGCCTGGAGTGCCAGGGGTAATGAAAAACTGTTTTTT
>few|TRBJ2-3|TRBV6-1|TRBD1
CASNPGQGRTDTQYF
TGTGCCAGCAACCCAGGACAGGGTCGGACAGATACGCAGTATTTT
>NA|TRBJ2-1|TRBV11-2|TRBD2
CASSLDPGTSEDEQFF
TGTGCCAGCAGCTTAGATCCCGGGACTAGTGAGGATGAGCAGTTCTTC
>NA|TRBJ2-3|TRBV21-1|NA
CASRSGGVWTDTQYF
TGTGCCAGCAGGTCGGGGGGCGTTTGGACAGATACGCAGTATTTT
>NA|TRBJ2-1|TRBV27|TRBD2
CASALGGVGYNEQFF
TGTGCCAGCGCTTTGGGAGGGGTTGGCTACAATGAGCAGTTCTTC
>NA|TRBJ2-1|TRBV2|TRBD2
CAGLAGGENEQFF
TGTGCCGGTTTAGCGGGAGGGGAAAATGAGCAGTTCTTC
>few|TRBJ1-1|TRBV12-5|NA
CASGLGLPEAFF
TGTGCTAGTGGTTTAGGCCTCCCTGAAGCTTTCTTT
>NA|TRBJ2-3|TRBV7-9|NA
CASSPQDVKVQYF
TGTGCCAGCAGCCCCCAGGACGTAAAAGTGCAGTATTTT
>NA|TRBJ2-1|TRBV11-2|TRBD2
CASSGTSGSDEQFF
TGTGCCAGCAGCGGGACTAGCGGGAGTGATGAGCAGTTCTTC
>few|TRBJ1-1|TRBV29-1|NA
CSVPRQGMPEAFF
TGCAGCGTCCCGCGGCAGGGTATGCCTGAAGCTTTCTTT
>NA|TRBJ2-1|TRBV9|TRBD2
CASSATSGGSYNEQFF
TGTGCCAGCAGCGCCACTAGCGGGGGGTCCTACAATGAGCAGTTCTTC
>NA|TRBJ1-4|TRBV5-1|NA
CASSLGEMKIFIREKLFF
TGCGCCAGCAGCTTGGGAGAGATGAAAATTTTTATCCGTGAAAAACTGTTTTTT
>NA|TRBJ2-3|TRBV7-2|TRBD2
CASSLKREYKDTQYF
TGTGCCAGCAGCTTAAAGCGGGAGTATAAAGATACGCAGTATTTT
>NA|TRBJ2-7|TRBV7-2|NA
CASSLAVELLTYEQYF
TGTGCCAGCAGCTTAGCGGTGGAACTACTTACTTACGAGCAGTACTTC
>NA|TRBJ2-5|TRBV10-1|NA
CASRGSGGQETQYF
TGCGCCAGCCGGGGTAGCGGAGGACAAGAGACCCAGTACTTC
>NA|TRBJ2-3|TRBV20-1|TRBD1
CSAIEGAIPTDTQYF
TGCAGTGCTATCGAGGGGGCGATACCCACAGATACGCAGTATTTT
>NA|TRBJ2-1|TRBV29-1|NA
CSVVGTKAIQSYNEQFF
TGCAGCGTTGTTGGAACCAAGGCCATACAATCATACAATGAGCAGTTCTTC
>NA|TRBJ2-7|TRBV13|TRBD1
CASSPDRDHEQYF
TGTGCCAGCAGCCCCGACAGGGACCACGAGCAGTACTTC
>NA|TRBJ2-1|TRBV3-1|NA
CTSSLRGGPVYNEQFF
TGTACCAGCAGCCTGAGGGGGGGTCCGGTCTACAATGAGCAGTTCTTC
>NA|TRBJ2-7|TRBV5-1|NA
CASSLDLPYEQYF
TGCGCCAGCAGCTTGGATCTCCCCTACGAGCAGTACTTC
>NA|TRBJ2-1|TRBV9|NA
CASSAAVTNEQFF
TGTGCCAGCAGCGCCGCAGTTACCAATGAGCAGTTCTTC
>NA|TRBJ1-2|TRBV10-3|NA
CAITERDNSNYGYTF
TGTGCCATCACTGAGAGGGACAATTCTAACTATGGCTACACCTTC
>NA|TRBJ2-7|TRBV24-1|TRBD2
CATSDGTSGNYNEQYF
TGTGCCACCAGTGATGGGACTAGCGGGAACTACAATGAGCAGTACTTC
>few|TRBJ2-7|TRBV4-1|TRBD1
CASSPYPTGTAYEQYF
TGCGCCAGCAGCCCATACCCTACCGGGACAGCCTACGAGCAGTACTTC
>few|TRBJ2-7|TRBV5-1|NA
CASSPEVVVLEQYF
TGCGCCAGCAGCCCGGAAGTGGTGGTCCTAGAGCAGTACTTC
>NA|TRBJ2-7|TRBV27|NA
CASSRHGAYEQYF
TGTGCCAGCAGCCGACACGGAGCCTACGAGCAGTACTTC
>few|TRBJ2-3|TRBV20-1|TRBD1
CSAGTGGADTQYF
TGCAGTGCCGGGACAGGGGGCGCAGATACGCAGTATTTT
>few|TRBJ2-4|TRBV20-1|NA
CSAIEAKNIQYF
TGCAGTGCTATTGAAGCCAAAAACATTCAGTACTTC
>NA|TRBJ2-7|TRBV12-3/TRBV12-4|TRBD2
CASTPGGGPYEQYF
TGTGCCAGCACCCCGGGCGGGGGTCCCTACGAGCAGTACTTC
>few|TRBJ1-4|TRBV7-2|NA
CASSLAWPGTNNEKLFF
TGTGCCAGCAGCTTAGCGTGGCCAGGCACCAATAATGAAAAACTGTTTTTT
>NA|TRBJ2-7|TRBV7-7|NA
CARWGHEQYF
TGTGCTCGATGGGGGCACGAGCAGTACTTC
>NA|TRBJ2-3|TRBV27|NA
CASTPNKGPTDTQYF
TGTGCCAGCACCCCAAATAAGGGTCCCACAGATACGCAGTATTTT
>few|TRBJ2-1|TRBV5-1|TRBD2
CASSSSGLAGGKQFF
TGCGCCAGCAGCTCAAGCGGACTAGCGGGGGGTAAGCAGTTCTTC
>few|TRBJ2-1|TRBV28|NA
CASSKTGFSYNEQFF
TGTGCCAGCAGCAAGACAGGCTTCTCCTACAATGAGCAGTTCTTC
>NA|TRBJ2-5|TRBV20-1|TRBD2
CSGRAGAEETQYF
TGCAGTGGGCGAGCGGGGGCAGAAGAGACCCAGTACTTC
>NA|TRBJ1-1|TRBV6-2/TRBV6-3|NA
CASSYRDPPGTEAFF
TGTGCCAGCAGTTACCGGGACCCCCCCGGCACTGAAGCTTTCTTT
>NA|TRBJ1-1|TRBV27|NA
CASRKLGEAFF
TGTGCCAGCCGGAAATTGGGAGAAGCTTTCTTT
>NA|TRBJ1-1|TRBV28|TRBD1
CASILGQGVRAFF
TGTGCCAGCATCCTGGGACAGGGGGTACGAGCTTTCTTT
>NA|TRBJ2-5|TRBV5-1|NA
CASSLGRRGETQYF
TGCGCCAGCAGCTTGGGACGCCGGGGTGAGACCCAGTACTTC
>many|TRBJ2-1|TRBV5-1|NA
CASSLGEDEQFF
TGCGCCAGCAGCTTGGGAGAGGATGAGCAGTTCTTC
>NA|TRBJ1-2|TRBV6-6|NA
CAICPSDRSDGYTF
TGTGCCATCTGTCCGTCAGATCGATCAGATGGCTACACCTTC
>NA|TRBJ2-2|TRBV7-6|NA
CASSLAVTSDIGELFF
TGTGCCAGCAGCTTAGCGGTGACATCCGACATCGGGGAGCTGTTTTTT
>NA|TRBJ2-1|TRBV10-3|NA
CAIRWGISNNEQFF
TGTGCCATCAGGTGGGGGATTTCCAACAATGAGCAGTTCTTC
>NA|TRBJ1-2|TRBV6-1|TRBD1
CASSDWTGSNYGYTF
TGTGCCAGCAGTGATTGGACAGGGTCCAACTATGGCTACACCTTC
>few|TRBJ2-7|TRBV27|NA
CASSVGRRNEQYF
TGTGCCAGCAGTGTAGGACGGAGGAACGAGCAGTACTTC
>few|TRBJ2-7|TRBV7-2|NA
CASSLDVGGDFRYEQYF
TGTGCCAGCAGCTTAGATGTAGGAGGTGACTTTCGCTACGAGCAGTACTTC
>NA|TRBJ2-3|TRBV7-9|NA
CANSPPIHTDTQYF
TGTGCCAACTCCCCCCCAATCCACACAGATACGCAGTATTTT
>NA|TRBJ2-7|TRBV28|TRBD1
CASGGAGQGAPKSYEQYF
TGTGCCAGCGGGGGCGCGGGACAGGGGGCGCCGAAATCCTATGAGCAGTACTTC
>NA|TRBJ1-2|TRBV7-6|NA
CASSLGEGLGYGYTF
TGTGCCAGCAGCTTAGGGGAGGGATTGGGATATGGCTACACCTTC
>NA|TRBJ1-2|TRBV20-1|NA
CSARELGLDYGYTF
TGCAGTGCTAGAGAGTTGGGCCTCGACTATGGCTACACCTTC
>once|TRBJ1-1|TRBV2|NA
CASRRDTLNTEAFF
TGTGCCAGCAGGAGAGACACCTTGAACACTGAAGCTTTCTTT